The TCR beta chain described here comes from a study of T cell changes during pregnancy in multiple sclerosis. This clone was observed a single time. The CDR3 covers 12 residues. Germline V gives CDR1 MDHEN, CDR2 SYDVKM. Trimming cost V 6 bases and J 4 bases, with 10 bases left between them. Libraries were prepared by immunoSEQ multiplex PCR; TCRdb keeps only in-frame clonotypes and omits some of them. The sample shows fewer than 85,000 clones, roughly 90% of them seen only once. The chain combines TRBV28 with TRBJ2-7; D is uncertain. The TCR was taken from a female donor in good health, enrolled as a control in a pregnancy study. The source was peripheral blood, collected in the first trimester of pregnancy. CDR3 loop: CASSRPEYEQYF. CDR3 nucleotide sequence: TGTGCCAGCAGCCGACCGGAGTACGAGCAGTACTTC.